The rows below give T cell receptor beta chains drawn from one sample of a study of graft-versus-host responses after intestinal transplantation. Antigen specificity for these receptors is unknown. Libraries were prepared by immunoSEQ multiplex PCR; TCRdb keeps only in-frame clonotypes and omits some of them. The sample yields tens of thousands of clones, around 86% seen once. Material: unstimulated CD8+ T cells sorted from spleen or lymph node cells, obtained before intestinal transplant. The receptors shown here come from a human donor who received an intestinal transplant. Both conserved end residues are part of each CDR3. The D gene is left open where the match is weak. The size field is filled for only some rows; it gives once, few, many or a size class.

size	D	V	J	CDR3	DNA
-	-	TRBV18	TRBJ1-2	CASPRGGYGYTF	TGTGCCAGCCCACGGGGCGGCTATGGCTACACCTTC
-	-	TRBV4-2	TRBJ2-5	CASSQFWASETQYF	TGTGCCAGCAGCCAATTTTGGGCCTCAGAGACCCAGTACTTC
-	TRBD1	TRBV10-3	TRBJ2-5	CAISGTGVYQETQYF	TGTGCCATCAGTGGGACAGGCGTTTATCAAGAGACCCAGTACTTC
-	TRBD2	TRBV2	TRBJ2-7	CASKEAGGLYEQYF	TGTGCCAGCAAGGAGGCGGGGGGTCTATACGAGCAGTACTTC
-	TRBD2	TRBV9	TRBJ2-2	CASSVEPAGVTGELFF	TGTGCCAGCAGCGTAGAGCCAGCGGGAGTCACCGGGGAGCTGTTTTTT
-	TRBD1	TRBV11-2	TRBJ1-2	CASSLGLLGQLDYGYTF	TGTGCCAGCAGCTTAGGCCTGTTGGGACAGCTAGACTATGGCTACACCTTC
-	TRBD1	TRBV7-9	TRBJ2-5	CASSADRARIETQYF	TGTGCCAGCAGCGCCGACAGGGCCCGGATCGAGACCCAGTACTTC
-	-	TRBV5-1	TRBJ2-3	CASSFGSHTQYF	TGCGCCAGCAGCTTCGGTTCACATACGCAGTATTTT
-	-	TRBV30	TRBJ2-1	CAWIMGINEQFF	TGTGCCTGGATAATGGGGATCAATGAGCAGTTCTTC
-	-	TRBV5-6	TRBJ1-1	CASSPQGTEAFF	TGTGCCAGCAGCCCCCAAGGGACTGAAGCTTTCTTT
-	-	TRBV11-3	TRBJ1-5	CASSLGPGRPSPRSLTQHF	TGTGCCAGCAGCTTAGGGCCGGGTCGACCGTCTCCGAGGTCTTTGACCCAGCATTTT
-	TRBD2	TRBV12-5	TRBJ2-5	CASATSGLAGPTKETQYF	TGTGCTAGTGCTACTTCGGGACTAGCGGGACCAACGAAAGAGACCCAGTACTTC
-	TRBD1	TRBV7-9	TRBJ2-1	CASSFSGTGAVDEQFF	TGTGCCAGCAGCTTCTCCGGGACAGGGGCAGTCGATGAGCAGTTCTTC
-	TRBD2	TRBV27	TRBJ2-1	CASSLGLAGGRNEQFF	TGTGCCAGCAGTTTAGGGCTAGCGGGAGGTAGGAATGAGCAGTTCTTC
-	-	TRBV7-3	TRBJ2-3	CASSLLSRGWDTQYF	TGTGCCAGCAGTTTACTTTCGAGAGGGTGGGATACGCAGTATTTT
-	-	TRBV7-9	TRBJ2-1	CASSSEWAGNEQFF	TGTGCCAGCAGCTCCGAATGGGCAGGGAATGAGCAGTTCTTC
-	TRBD2	TRBV27	TRBJ2-1	CASSFGGSPVYNEQFF	TGTGCCAGCAGTTTCGGCGGGAGCCCGGTCTACAATGAGCAGTTCTTC
-	TRBD2	TRBV6-5	TRBJ2-1	CASSARAGLEQFF	TGTGCCAGCAGTGCTCGAGCGGGGCTTGAGCAGTTCTTC
once	-	TRBV7-3	TRBJ2-5	CASSLTGELQETQYF	TGTGCCAGCAGCTTAACGGGGGAACTCCAAGAGACCCAGTACTTC
-	TRBD2	TRBV9	TRBJ2-5	CASSVEGGGAGTQYF	TGTGCCAGCAGCGTAGAAGGCGGGGGGGCCGGGACCCAGTACTTC
-	-	TRBV6-5	TRBJ2-5	CASSYSCGGFHTTQYF	TGTGCCAGCAGTTACTCGTGTGGGGGCTTCCACACGACCCAGTACTTC
-	-	TRBV6-6	TRBJ2-7	CASSYGDEQYF	TGTGCCAGCAGTTACGGTGACGAGCAGTACTTC
-	-	TRBV6-5	TRBJ1-2	CASTEGGMGYTF	TGTGCCAGCACCGAGGGAGGCATGGGCTACACCTTC
-	TRBD2	TRBV7-3	TRBJ2-7	CASSLYPSGNIYEQYF	TGTGCCAGCAGCTTATACCCTAGCGGGAACATCTACGAGCAGTACTTC
-	-	TRBV2	TRBJ2-3	CASSKLEVQTDTQYF	TGTGCCAGCAGCAAACTAGAGGTTCAGACAGATACGCAGTATTTT
-	-	TRBV7-6	TRBJ2-7	CASTPSYSSYEQYF	TGTGCCAGCACCCCTTCATACAGCTCCTACGAGCAGTACTTC
-	-	TRBV4-1	TRBJ2-5	CASSQESETQYF	TGCGCCAGCAGCCAAGAATCAGAGACCCAGTACTTC
-	-	TRBV7-9	TRBJ2-1	CASSLAGWYNEQFF	TGTGCCAGCAGCTTAGCGGGCTGGTACAATGAGCAGTTCTTC
few	-	TRBV6-5	TRBJ1-1	CASSYEEGNTEAFF	TGTGCCAGCAGTTACGAGGAGGGGAACACTGAAGCTTTCTTT
-	TRBD1	TRBV28	TRBJ1-1	CASNGGQMNTEAFF	TGTGCCAGCAACGGGGGACAGATGAACACTGAAGCTTTCTTT
-	-	TRBV7-2	TRBJ2-7	CASITGGNEQYF	TGTGCCAGCATCACGGGGGGCAACGAGCAGTACTTC
-	-	TRBV7-6	TRBJ1-4	CASSLGGGDFVSKLFF	TGTGCCAGCAGCTTAGGAGGGGGTGATTTTGTCTCAAAACTGTTTTTT
once	-	TRBV6-4	TRBJ2-3	CASTPPWADTQYF	TGTGCCAGCACCCCGCCCTGGGCAGATACGCAGTATTTT
-	-	TRBV28	TRBJ2-4	CASSSPTGSKNIQYF	TGTGCCAGCAGTTCCCCGACAGGCTCCAAAAACATTCAGTACTTC
-	-	TRBV29-1	TRBJ1-3	CSVEDRRNTIYF	TGCAGCGTCGAGGACAGAAGAAACACCATATATTTT
-	TRBD2	TRBV28	TRBJ2-5	CASSLTSGGQETQYF	TGTGCCAGCAGTTTGACTAGCGGGGGCCAAGAGACCCAGTACTTC
-	-	TRBV6-4	TRBJ2-5	CASTMLVPPGETQYF	TGTGCCAGCACCATGCTAGTTCCCCCGGGGGAGACCCAGTACTTC
few	-	TRBV14	TRBJ2-7	CASSQIRGSDEQYF	TGTGCCAGCAGCCAGATTAGGGGCTCGGACGAGCAGTACTTC
-	-	TRBV2	TRBJ2-7	CASSSAMDSSYEQYF	TGTGCCAGCTCCTCGGCAATGGATAGCTCCTACGAGCAGTACTTC
-	TRBD1	TRBV7-9	TRBJ2-5	CASSSDRDVQETQYF	TGTGCCAGCAGCTCGGACAGGGACGTACAAGAGACCCAGTACTTC
-	TRBD2	TRBV6-6	TRBJ2-1	CASSPSTSGFEQFF	TGTGCCAGCAGTCCCTCGACTAGCGGGTTTGAGCAGTTCTTC
-	TRBD1	TRBV19	TRBJ2-7	CASSMGTDYEQYF	TGTGCCAGTAGTATGGGGACAGACTACGAGCAGTACTTC
few	TRBD1	TRBV6-6	TRBJ2-2	CASRVGQGELAGELFF	TGTGCCAGCAGGGTGGGACAGGGGGAATTAGCCGGGGAGCTGTTTTTT
few	TRBD2	TRBV10-3	TRBJ2-3	CAISEAGREGTDTQYF	TGTGCCATCAGTGAGGCGGGTCGGGAGGGCACAGATACGCAGTATTTT
-	TRBD1	TRBV28	TRBJ1-5	CASSGTATNQPQHF	TGTGCCAGCAGTGGGACAGCGACCAATCAGCCCCAGCATTTT
-	-	TRBV7-3	TRBJ2-7	CASSFRYEQYF	TGTGCCAGCAGCTTCAGGTACGAGCAGTACTTC
-	-	TRBV5-4	TRBJ2-1	CASSLPSGPPFNEQFF	TGTGCCAGCAGCTTGCCCAGCGGGCCTCCCTTCAATGAGCAGTTCTTC
-	-	TRBV28	TRBJ2-5	CASSPPPRETQYF	TGTGCCAGCAGCCCACCGCCTCGGGAGACCCAGTACTTC